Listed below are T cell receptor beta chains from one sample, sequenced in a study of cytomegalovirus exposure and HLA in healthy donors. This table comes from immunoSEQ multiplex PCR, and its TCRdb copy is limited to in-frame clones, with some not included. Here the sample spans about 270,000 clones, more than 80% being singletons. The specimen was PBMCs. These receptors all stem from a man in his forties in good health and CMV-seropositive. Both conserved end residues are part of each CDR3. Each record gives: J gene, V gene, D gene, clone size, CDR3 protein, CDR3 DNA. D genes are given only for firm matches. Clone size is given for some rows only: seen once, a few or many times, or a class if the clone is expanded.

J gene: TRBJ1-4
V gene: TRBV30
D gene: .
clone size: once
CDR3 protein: CAWRQLYATNEKLFF
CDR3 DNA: TGTGCCTGGAGACAGCTATATGCAACTAATGAAAAACTGTTTTTT

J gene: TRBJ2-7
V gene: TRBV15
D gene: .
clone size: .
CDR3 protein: CATSRDGGVDEQYF
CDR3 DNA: TGTGCCACCAGCAGAGATGGCGGGGTCGACGAGCAGTACTTC

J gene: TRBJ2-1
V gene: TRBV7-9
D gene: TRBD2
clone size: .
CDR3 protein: CASSLGLASNEQFF
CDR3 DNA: TGTGCCAGCAGCTTAGGACTAGCGTCCAATGAGCAGTTCTTC

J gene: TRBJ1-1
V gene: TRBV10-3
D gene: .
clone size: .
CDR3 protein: CAISDFRNTEAFF
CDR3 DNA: TGTGCCATCAGTGATTTCAGGAACACTGAAGCTTTCTTT

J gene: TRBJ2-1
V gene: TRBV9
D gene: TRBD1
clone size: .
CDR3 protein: CASSGTLGTGEYNEQFF
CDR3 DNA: TGTGCCAGCAGCGGGACCCTCGGGACAGGGGAGTACAATGAGCAGTTCTTC

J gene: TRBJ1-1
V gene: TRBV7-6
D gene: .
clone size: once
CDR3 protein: CASSLLNTEAFF
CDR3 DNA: TGTGCCAGCAGCTTATTAAACACTGAAGCTTTCTTT

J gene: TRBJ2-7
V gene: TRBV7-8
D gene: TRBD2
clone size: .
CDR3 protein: CASSNGPPSGGPYEQYF
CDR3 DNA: TGTGCCAGCAGCAACGGCCCCCCTAGCGGGGGGCCCTACGAGCAGTACTTC

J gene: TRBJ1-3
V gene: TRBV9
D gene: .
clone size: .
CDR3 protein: CASSVDLLGGSGNTIYF
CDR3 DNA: TGTGCCAGCAGCGTAGACCTGTTAGGGGGCTCTGGAAACACCATATATTTT

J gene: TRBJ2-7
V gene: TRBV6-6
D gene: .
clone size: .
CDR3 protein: CASSYPASPEDEQYF
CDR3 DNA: TGTGCCAGCAGTTACCCAGCGTCCCCCGAGGACGAGCAGTACTTC

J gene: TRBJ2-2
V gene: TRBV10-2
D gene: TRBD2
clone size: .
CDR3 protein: CASSAAGALFGELFF
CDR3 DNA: TGCGCCAGCAGTGCGGCGGGAGCTTTATTCGGGGAGCTGTTTTTT

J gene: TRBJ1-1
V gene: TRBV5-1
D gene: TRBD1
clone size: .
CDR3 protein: CASSSGTGNTEAFF
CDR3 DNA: TGCGCCAGCAGCTCCGGGACAGGGAACACTGAAGCTTTCTTT

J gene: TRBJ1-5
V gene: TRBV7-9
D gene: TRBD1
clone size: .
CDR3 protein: CASSLADGQGGNQPQHF
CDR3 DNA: TGTGCCAGCAGCTTAGCTGATGGACAGGGCGGGAATCAGCCCCAGCATTTT

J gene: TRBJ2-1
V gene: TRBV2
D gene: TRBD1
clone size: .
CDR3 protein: CASSERGQGYNEQFF
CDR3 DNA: TGTGCCAGCAGTGAGAGGGGACAGGGCTACAATGAGCAGTTCTTC

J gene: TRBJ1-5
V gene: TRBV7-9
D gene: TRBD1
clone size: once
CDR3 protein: CASSSTRGPANQPQHF
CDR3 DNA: TGTGCCAGCAGCTCAACCAGGGGGCCCGCCAATCAGCCCCAGCATTTT

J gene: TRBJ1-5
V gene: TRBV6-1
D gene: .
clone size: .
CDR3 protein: CASSDSGEIQPQHF
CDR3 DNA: TGTGCCAGCAGTGATTCGGGGGAGATCCAGCCCCAGCATTTT

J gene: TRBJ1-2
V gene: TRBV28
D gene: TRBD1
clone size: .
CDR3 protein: CASFSHRGLYGYTF
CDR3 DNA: TGTGCCAGTTTTAGCCACAGGGGGCTTTATGGCTACACCTTC

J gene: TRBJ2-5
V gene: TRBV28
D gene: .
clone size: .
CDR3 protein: CASSLIRETQETQYF
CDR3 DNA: TGTGCCAGCAGTTTAATTAGAGAAACCCAAGAGACCCAGTACTTC

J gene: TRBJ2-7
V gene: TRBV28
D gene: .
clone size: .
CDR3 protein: CASSPLLARDSYEQYF
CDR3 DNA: TGTGCCAGCAGTCCCCTGCTAGCGCGGGACTCCTACGAGCAGTACTTC

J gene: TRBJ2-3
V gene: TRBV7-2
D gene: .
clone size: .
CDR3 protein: CASSFAKSTDTQYF
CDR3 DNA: TGTGCCAGCAGCTTCGCGAAAAGCACAGATACGCAGTATTTT

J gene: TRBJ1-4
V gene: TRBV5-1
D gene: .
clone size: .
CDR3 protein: CASSPRGIVGEKLFF
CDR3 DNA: TGTGCCAGCAGCCCTCGGGGAATAGTTGGTGAAAAACTGTTTTTT

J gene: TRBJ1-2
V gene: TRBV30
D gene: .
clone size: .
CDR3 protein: CAWSPSYGYTF
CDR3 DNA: TGTGCCTGGAGCCCTAGCTATGGCTACACCTTC

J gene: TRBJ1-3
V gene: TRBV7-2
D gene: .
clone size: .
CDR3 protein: CASSSWTAGNTIYF
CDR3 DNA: TGTGCCAGCTCATCATGGACAGCTGGAAACACCATATATTTT

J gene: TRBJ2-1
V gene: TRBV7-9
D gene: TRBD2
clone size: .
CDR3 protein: CASSLSGRTNEQFF
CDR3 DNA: TGTGCCAGCAGCTTAAGCGGGAGAACCAATGAGCAGTTCTTC

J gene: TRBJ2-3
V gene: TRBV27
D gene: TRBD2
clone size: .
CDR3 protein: CASRLASTDTQYF
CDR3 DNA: TGTGCCAGCAGACTAGCGAGCACAGATACGCAGTATTTT

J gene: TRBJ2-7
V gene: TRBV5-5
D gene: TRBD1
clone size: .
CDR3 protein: CASSSGQFPEQYF
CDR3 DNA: TGTGCCAGCAGCTCGGGACAGTTCCCCGAGCAGTACTTC

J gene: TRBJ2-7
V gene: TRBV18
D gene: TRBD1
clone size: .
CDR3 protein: CASSPSLSGTGTYEQYF
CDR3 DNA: TGTGCCAGCTCACCCTCCCTGTCCGGGACAGGGACCTACGAGCAGTACTTC

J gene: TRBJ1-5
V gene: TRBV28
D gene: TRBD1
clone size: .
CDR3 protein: CASSSSGQVNQPQHF
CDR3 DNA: TGTGCCAGCAGTTCGTCGGGACAGGTCAATCAGCCCCAGCATTTT

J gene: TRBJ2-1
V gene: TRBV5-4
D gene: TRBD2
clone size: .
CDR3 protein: CASSSLSRPAGVNEQFF
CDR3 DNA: TGTGCCAGCAGCTCCCTTTCCCGGCCAGCGGGAGTAAATGAGCAGTTCTTC

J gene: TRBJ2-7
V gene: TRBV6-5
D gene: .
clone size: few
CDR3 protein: CASRTSDRFTYEQYF
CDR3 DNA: TGTGCCAGCAGAACCTCTGACAGATTCACCTACGAGCAGTACTTC

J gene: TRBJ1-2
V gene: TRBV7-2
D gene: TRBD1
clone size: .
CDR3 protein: CASSLAWQGAGGYTF
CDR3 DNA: TGTGCCAGCAGCTTAGCTTGGCAGGGGGCTGGTGGCTACACCTTC

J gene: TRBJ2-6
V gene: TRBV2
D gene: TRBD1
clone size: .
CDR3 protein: CASSDQGAGANVLTF
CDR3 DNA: TGTGCCAGCAGTGACCAGGGGGCCGGGGCCAACGTCCTGACTTTC

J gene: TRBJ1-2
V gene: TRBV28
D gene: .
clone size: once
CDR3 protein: CASTQGDYGYTF
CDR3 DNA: TGTGCCAGCACCCAGGGCGACTATGGCTACACCTTC

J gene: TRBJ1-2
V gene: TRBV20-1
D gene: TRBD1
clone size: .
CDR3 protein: CSARGQLFYTF
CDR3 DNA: TGCAGTGCTAGGGGACAGTTGTTCTACACCTTC

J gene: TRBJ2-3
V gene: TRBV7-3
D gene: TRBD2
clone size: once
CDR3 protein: CASSLYSGRAADTQYF
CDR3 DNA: TGTGCCAGCAGCTTATATAGCGGGAGGGCCGCAGATACGCAGTATTTT

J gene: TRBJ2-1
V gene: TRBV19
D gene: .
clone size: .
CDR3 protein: CASSIIQGRYNEQFF
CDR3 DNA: TGTGCCAGTAGTATAATTCAGGGGCGATACAATGAGCAGTTCTTC

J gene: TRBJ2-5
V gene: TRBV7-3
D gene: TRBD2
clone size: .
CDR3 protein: CASSLAASGKPGEETQYF
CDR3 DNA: TGTGCCAGCAGCTTGGCGGCTAGCGGGAAGCCGGGGGAGGAGACCCAGTACTTC

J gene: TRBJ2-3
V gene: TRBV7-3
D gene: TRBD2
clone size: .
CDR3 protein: CASSSGLAGTDTQYF
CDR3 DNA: TGTGCCAGCAGTTCGGGACTAGCGGGAACAGATACGCAGTATTTT

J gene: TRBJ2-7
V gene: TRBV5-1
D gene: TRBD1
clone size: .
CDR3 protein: CASSPGTGADEQHF
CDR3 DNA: TGCGCCAGCAGTCCTGGGACAGGGGCGGACGAGCAGCACTTC

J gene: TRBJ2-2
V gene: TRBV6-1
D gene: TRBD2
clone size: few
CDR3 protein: CASSGEGWTGELFF
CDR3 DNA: TGTGCCAGCAGTGGGGAGGGGTGGACCGGGGAGCTGTTTTTT

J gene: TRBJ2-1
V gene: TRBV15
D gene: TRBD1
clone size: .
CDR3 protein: CATSSRDRAVNEQFF
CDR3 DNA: TGTGCCACCAGCAGCCGGGACAGGGCAGTCAATGAGCAGTTCTTC

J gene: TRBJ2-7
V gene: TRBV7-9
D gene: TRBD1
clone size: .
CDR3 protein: CASSLEGQGVYEQYF
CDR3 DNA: TGTGCCAGCAGCTTAGAAGGACAGGGAGTCTACGAGCAGTACTTC

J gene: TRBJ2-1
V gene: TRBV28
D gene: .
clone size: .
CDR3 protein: CASSLGREYLNEQFF
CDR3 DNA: TGTGCCAGCAGTTTGGGCAGGGAATACCTCAATGAGCAGTTCTTC

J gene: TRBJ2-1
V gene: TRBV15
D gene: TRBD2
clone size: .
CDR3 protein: CATSTTSGSMDEQFF
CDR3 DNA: TGTGCCACCAGCACCACTAGCGGGAGTATGGATGAGCAGTTCTTC

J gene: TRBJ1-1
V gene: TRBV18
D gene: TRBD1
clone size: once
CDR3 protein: CASSPDPDRVSF
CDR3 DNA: TGTGCCAGCTCACCCGACCCGGACAGGGTAAGCTTT

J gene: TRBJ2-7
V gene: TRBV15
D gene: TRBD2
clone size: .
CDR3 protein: CATSPGLAGVYEQYF
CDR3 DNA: TGTGCCACCAGCCCGGGACTAGCGGGAGTCTACGAGCAGTACTTC

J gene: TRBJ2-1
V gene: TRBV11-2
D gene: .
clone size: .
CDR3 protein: CASSTKGYNEQFF
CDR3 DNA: TGTGCCAGCAGCACCAAGGGGTACAATGAGCAGTTCTTC

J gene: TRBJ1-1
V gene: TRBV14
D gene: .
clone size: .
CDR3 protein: CASSQSQFLARVLTEAFF
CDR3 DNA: TGTGCCAGCAGCCAAAGCCAGTTCTTAGCCAGGGTGCTCACTGAAGCTTTCTTT

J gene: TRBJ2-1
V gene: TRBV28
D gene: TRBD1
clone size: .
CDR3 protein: CASTPLEDRETYNEQFF
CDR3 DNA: TGTGCCAGCACCCCCCTGGAGGACAGGGAGACCTACAATGAGCAGTTCTTC

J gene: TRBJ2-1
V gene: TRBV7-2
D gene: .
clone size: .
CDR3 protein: CASSFGGPAYNEQFF
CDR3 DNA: TGTGCCAGCAGCTTTGGGGGCCCTGCATACAATGAGCAGTTCTTC

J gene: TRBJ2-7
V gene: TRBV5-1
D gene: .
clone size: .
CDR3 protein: CASSPESGRGFEQYF
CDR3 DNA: TGCGCCAGCAGCCCTGAATCGGGTCGAGGATTCGAGCAGTACTTC

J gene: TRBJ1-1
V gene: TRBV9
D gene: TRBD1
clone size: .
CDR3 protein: CASSVGTGGLAEAFF
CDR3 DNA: TGTGCCAGCAGCGTCGGGACAGGGGGATTAGCTGAAGCTTTCTTT

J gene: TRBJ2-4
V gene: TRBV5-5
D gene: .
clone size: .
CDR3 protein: CASSLTVGDINIQYF
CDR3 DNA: TGTGCCAGCAGCTTGACGGTAGGGGACATAAACATTCAGTACTTC

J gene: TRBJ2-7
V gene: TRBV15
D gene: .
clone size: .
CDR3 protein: CATSRDRVFDEQYF
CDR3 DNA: TGTGCCACCAGCAGAGACAGGGTCTTCGACGAGCAGTACTTC